These 30 T cell receptor beta chains originate from one sample sequenced in a study of PD-1 blockade in classical Hodgkin lymphoma. Every one of the patients relapsed after autologous stem cell transplantation (brentuximab vedotin exposure was variable). Only in-frame clones appear in the TCRdb table, and some are missing; sequencing was by immunoSEQ multiplex PCR. The sample contains fewer than 100,000 clones, around 90% of which appear only once. The sample consisted of peripheral blood mononuclear cells (PBMCs), taken at baseline. The receptors here all came from a human donor with classical Hodgkin lymphoma.

The chain is built from TRBV18 and TRBJ2-5, with D possibly being TRBD2 (5 bases). The length of the CDR3 is 17 residues. Between the trimmed V and J ends, which lost 1 base and 2 bases, there was a span of 17 bases. Germline-derived CDR1 and CDR2 are KGHSH and LQKENI. The DNA for the CDR3 is TGTGCCAGCTCACCACGGCTAGCTGATTCGTTTCAAGAGACCCAGTACTTC. Encoded protein: CASSPRLADSFQETQYF.

The chain employs TRBV4-1 and TRBJ2-1; either TRBD1 or TRBD2 may supply D (5 bases each). Germline V gene sequence: CDR1 MGHRA, CDR2 YSYEKL. The CDR3 extends over 16 amino acids. V lost 4 bases, J lost 0 bases, and 13 bases lay in between. This CDR3 reads CASSPSLRGSYNEQFF. The CDR3 nucleotides are TGCGCCAGCAGCCCTTCGTTGAGGGGCTCCTACAATGAGCAGTTCTTC.

This clone was counted a single time. V and J are TRBV5-6 and TRBJ2-1; D is tentatively TRBD1 or TRBD2 (5 bases each). The CDR3 spans 15 residues. V was cut by 0 bases and J by 4 bases, with 11 bases left in between. In germline, CDR1 is SGHDT, CDR2 YYEEEE. CDR3 sequence reads: CASSLEGTLYNEQFF. CDR3 in DNA: TGTGCCAGCAGCTTGGAAGGGACCCTATACAATGAGCAGTTCTTC.

This chain links TRBV30 with TRBJ1-5; no clear D gene. The ends were cut back, 0 bases at V and 6 bases at J, with 6 bases in the middle. Germline CDR1 reads GTSNPN; CDR2 reads SVGIG (reference sequence). There are 12 residues in the CDR3. Here the CDR3 reads CAWSVLGQPQHF. The CDR3 DNA reads TGTGCCTGGAGTGTTCTTGGTCAGCCCCAGCATTTT.

This chain uses TRBV6-1 with TRBJ1-2; D not resolved. The germline CDR1 and CDR2 sequences are MNHNS and SASEGT. With 3 bases removed from V and 1 base from J, the gap between germline ends came to 6 bases. The CDR3 is 13 residues long. The CDR3 DNA reads TGTGCCAGCAGTGAGGACGGTAACTATGGCTACACCTTC. It yields the protein CASSEDGNYGYTF.

CDR3 loop: CASSQGPGLAPRKTYNEQFF. The CDR3 bases are TGCGCCAGCAGCCAGGGTCCGGGACTAGCGCCACGTAAAACCTACAATGAGCAGTTCTTC. This sequence joins TRBV4-3 and TRBJ2-1, with TRBD2 identical over 10 bases. J lost 2 bases, V lost 3 bases, and 16 bases had no gene match. The CDR3 length is 20 residues. Germline V gives CDR1 LGHNA, CDR2 YSLEER.

The chain recombines TRBV7-6 with TRBJ2-6; D is ambiguous. Germline CDR1 SGHVS, CDR2 FNYEAQ. Between the trimmed V and J ends, which lost 1 base and 0 bases, there was a span of 10 bases. The CDR3 contains 17 residues. The CDR3 nucleotides are TGTGCCAGCAGCTTAGAACACCTCCGCTCTGGGGCCAACGTCCTGACTTTC. Its translation is CASSLEHLRSGANVLTF.

The chain couples TRBV9 to TRBJ2-3; possible D gene TRBD1, 5 bases. Between the trimmed V and J ends, which lost 0 bases and 8 bases, there was a span of 13 bases. The CDR3 spans 14 residues. CDR1 is SGDLS, CDR2 YYNGEE, per germline. The CDR3 sequence: CASSVGQLMGTQYF. The CDR3 DNA is TGTGCCAGCAGCGTAGGACAGCTCATGGGTACGCAGTATTTT.

V and J are TRBV5-1 and TRBJ2-7; 8 bases match TRBD1. The CDR3 totals 14 residues. The germline V gene encodes CDR1 SGHRS and CDR2 YFSETQ. V shed 4 bases, J shed 4 bases, and the junction held 7 bases outside the gene matches. The CDR3 loop is CASSQTGVEYEQYF. The CDR3 nucleotides are TGCGCCAGCAGCCAGACAGGGGTTGAATACGAGCAGTACTTC. The entire variable domain, with the rest obtained from reference TRBV5-1 and TRBJ2-7, is as follows: KAGVTQTPRYLIKTRGQQVTLSCSPISGHRSVSWYQQTPGQGLQFLFEYFSETQRNKGNFPGRFSGRQFSNSRSEMNVSTLELGDSALYLCASSQTGVEYEQYFGPGTRLTVT.

The genes are TRBV30 and TRBJ2-1; D possibly corresponds to TRBD2 (6 bases). The CDR3 is 15 amino acids. V was cut by 4 bases and J by 1 base, with 14 bases left in between. Germline values: CDR1 GTSNPN, CDR2 SVGIG (reference sequence). The CDR3 reads CAWTARGWSYNEQFF. In DNA, the CDR3 is TGTGCCTGGACGGCGCGGGGTTGGTCCTACAATGAGCAGTTCTTC.

The chain uses TRBV6-5 and TRBJ2-7, with 10 bases matching TRBD2. Losses at the gene ends were 5 bases for V and 2 bases for J; bases not matched to a gene: 6. This CDR3 comprises 15 residues. The germline V gene encodes CDR1 MNHEY and CDR2 SVGAGI. The CDR3 sequence: CASSRSGRSAYEQYF. Here the CDR3 DNA reads TGTGCCAGCAGTCGTAGCGGGAGGAGCGCCTACGAGCAGTACTTC.

This chain joins TRBV28 and TRBJ2-7; 10 nucleotides line up with TRBD1. Per the germline V gene, CDR1 is MDHEN and CDR2 is SYDVKM. Trimming cost V 6 bases and J 4 bases; bases outside gene matches: 6. This CDR3 comprises 14 residues. In DNA form, the CDR3 reads TGTGCCAGCAGAACCTGGGACAGGGGATACGAGCAGTACTTC. This encodes CASRTWDRGYEQYF.

The sample holds a few counts of this clone. The chain combines TRBV28 with TRBJ1-2; 7 positions match TRBD1. The CDR3 is made up of 13 amino acids. Per the germline V gene, CDR1 is MDHEN and CDR2 is SYDVKM. V lost 10 bases to trimming and J lost 6 bases; unmatched junction nucleotides: 11. This CDR3 reads CATADRARDGYTF. CDR3 DNA sequence: TGTGCCACCGCCGACAGGGCCAGGGATGGCTACACCTTC.

The chain has TRBV10-1 and TRBJ2-2; unclear D gene. Germline loops: CDR1 WNHNN, CDR2 SYGVQD (reference sequence). This CDR3 region has 13 residues. The ends were cut back, 2 bases at V and 7 bases at J, with 8 bases in the middle. As DNA, the CDR3 is TGCGCCAGCAGTGAGAAGGGCCTCGGGGAGCTGTTTTTT. Amino acid sequence: CASSEKGLGELFF.

The chain couples TRBV28 to TRBJ2-1; tentatively, D is TRBD1 or TRBD2 (5 bases each). Trimming stripped 5 bases from V and 12 bases from J, with 17 bases between. Germline CDR1 reads MDHEN; CDR2 reads SYDVKM. The length of the CDR3 is 13 residues. This CDR3 reads CASSTGTPLRQFF. CDR3 in DNA: TGTGCCAGCAGTACCGGGACCCCGCTCAGGCAGTTCTTC. Complete variable domain (other parts from reference TRBV28 and TRBJ2-1): DVKVTQSSRYLVKRTGEKVFLECVQDMDHENMFWYRQDPGLGLRLIYFSYDVKMKEKGDIPEGYSVSREKKERFSLILESASTNQTSMYLCASSTGTPLRQFFGPGTRLTVL.

This clone was detected only a few times. V gene TRBV7-9 combines with J gene TRBJ1-1; possibly TRBD1 for D (6 bases). Trimming removed 1 base from V and 8 bases from J, with 20 bases in between. This CDR3 is 16 amino acids long. Germline V CDR1 and CDR2: SEHNR, FQNEAQ (reference sequence). CDR3 residues: CASSLDPGQQAPEAFF. The DNA of the CDR3 is TGTGCCAGCAGCTTAGATCCGGGACAACAGGCCCCCGAAGCTTTCTTT.

The rearrangement links TRBV11-3 to TRBJ1-1, with D uncertain. Germline V gives CDR1 SGHNT, CDR2 YENEEA. V dropped 4 bases and J dropped 3 bases, with 9 bases sitting between them. The CDR3 contains 13 residues. Here the CDR3 reads CASSSGGDTEAFF. CDR3 DNA sequence: TGTGCCAGCAGCTCAGGTGGCGACACTGAAGCTTTCTTT.

This rearrangement joins TRBV15 to TRBJ2-1; 9 nucleotides line up with TRBD2. The CDR3 length is 14 residues. CDR1 and CDR2 (germline): LNHNV, YYDKDF (reference sequence). V shed 8 bases, J shed 3 bases, and the junction held 5 bases outside the gene matches. In DNA, the CDR3 is TGTGCCACCGGGCTAGCGGGAATCTACAATGAGCAGTTCTTC. Translating it yields CATGLAGIYNEQFF.

V usage is TRBV28 and J usage is TRBJ2-3, with D hard to call. This CDR3 comprises 14 residues. Per germline, CDR1 MDHEN and CDR2 SYDVKM. V was clipped by 5 bases and J by 1 base, with 10 bases between them. CDR3 nucleotides: TGTGCCAGCAGTATAAGCCAACGCACAGATACGCAGTATTTT. This gives the protein CASSISQRTDTQYF.

The chain recombines TRBV29-1 with TRBJ2-7; either TRBD1 or TRBD2 may supply D (5 bases each). The CDR3 sequence is 13 residues long. V was pared by 2 bases and J by 3 bases, with 11 bases between. The germline V gene encodes CDR1 SQVTM and CDR2 ANQGSEA. CDR3 DNA sequence: TGCAGCGTTGAATCGTGGGACCGCTACGAGCAGTACTTC. This encodes CSVESWDRYEQYF.

The chain links TRBV5-1 to TRBJ2-5; TRBD1 is a possible D gene (5 bases). This CDR3 spans 16 amino acids. Deletions cut 0 bases from V and 5 bases from J, with 17 bases between. Germline CDR1 SGHRS, CDR2 YFSETQ. CDR3 protein: CASSLGIGQGRETQYF. The CDR3 DNA is TGCGCCAGCAGCTTGGGGATCGGGCAGGGTCGCGAGACCCAGTACTTC.

This rearrangement joins TRBV5-1 to TRBJ1-4; D gene ambiguous. The CDR3 has 16 residues. Germline V gene data show CDR1 as SGHRS and CDR2 as YFSETQ. The V end was cut by 0 bases, the J end by 5 bases, with 14 bases between. The CDR3 DNA reads as TGCGCCAGCAGCTTGGCGTCGTGGCGGGCGAATGAAAAACTGTTTTTT. Translating gives CASSLASWRANEKLFF. Based on the CDR3 plus reference TRBV5-1 and TRBJ1-4, the full variable domain is KAGVTQTPRYLIKTRGQQVTLSCSPISGHRSVSWYQQTPGQGLQFLFEYFSETQRNKGNFPGRFSGRQFSNSRSEMNVSTLELGDSALYLCASSLASWRANEKLFFGSGTQLSVL.

The genes are TRBV27 and TRBJ1-2; unclear D gene. V gave up 0 bases and J gave up 0 bases, with 5 bases separating them. This CDR3 spans 14 amino acids. Germline V CDR1 and CDR2: MNHEY, SMNVEV (reference sequence). CDR3: CASSLSGPNYGYTF. CDR3 nucleotides: TGTGCCAGCAGTTTATCGGGCCCTAACTATGGCTACACCTTC.

The V call is TRBV7-9, the J call TRBJ1-2; 7 nucleotides match TRBD1. The CDR3 spans 15 residues. The trim removed 4 bases at V and 4 bases at J, leaving 9 bases unmatched. CDR1 and CDR2 (germline): SEHNR, FQNEAQ (reference sequence). The CDR3 reads CASSSDGTALYGYTF. The CDR3 bases are TGTGCCAGCAGCTCCGACGGGACAGCACTCTATGGCTACACCTTC.

The chain employs TRBV19 and TRBJ2-2; 7 bases line up with TRBD2. Germline V gene data show CDR1 as LNHDA and CDR2 as SQIVND (reference sequence). The CDR3 contains 15 residues. V shed 4 bases and J 5 bases; nucleotides not matched to a gene: 7. The chain's CDR3 is CASSNRDYTTGELFF. Written as DNA, the CDR3 is TGTGCCAGTAGTAATCGGGACTACACGACCGGGGAGCTGTTTTTT.

The rearrangement joins TRBV7-2 to TRBJ2-1, with TRBD2 identical over 12 bases. The trim removed 5 bases at V and 10 bases at J, leaving 6 bases unmatched. CDR1 and CDR2 from the germline V gene are SGHTA and FQGNSA. The CDR3 is 14 residues long. The CDR3 loop reads CASSPGLAGREQFF. DNA for the CDR3: TGTGCCAGCAGCCCCGGACTAGCGGGGAGGGAGCAGTTCTTC.

This clone has only a few counts. The chain is built from TRBV6-1 and TRBJ1-2, with D uncertain. This CDR3 region has 12 residues. CDR1 and CDR2 (germline): MNHNS, SASEGT. V lost 0 bases, J lost 3 bases, and 2 bases lay in between. CDR3 sequence (DNA): TGTGCCAGCAGTGAAGCTTACTATGGCTACACCTTC. Amino acid sequence: CASSEAYYGYTF.

The J gene is TRBJ2-3, the V gene TRBV19; 8 nucleotides align to TRBD1. The CDR3 runs 15 residues. Losses at the gene ends were 5 bases for V and 0 bases for J; bases not matched to a gene: 4. Germline CDR1 LNHDA, CDR2 SQIVND (reference sequence). This chain's CDR3 is CASSPRQGSTDTQYF. The DNA of the CDR3 is TGTGCCAGTAGTCCCCGACAGGGGAGCACAGATACGCAGTATTTT.

This clone was observed a single time. This chain joins TRBV5-1 and TRBJ2-2; 8 bases match TRBD1. The CDR3 runs to 15 residues. Looked up from germline, CDR1 is SGHRS and CDR2 is YFSETQ. Trimming took 4 bases from V and 5 from J; bases not matched to a gene: 7. In nucleotides, the CDR3 is TGCGCCAGCAGCCAGAGGACAGGGATGACCGGGGAGCTGTTTTTT. It specifies CASSQRTGMTGELFF.

This chain joins TRBV6-5 and TRBJ1-5; D is unclear. V was shortened by 2 bases and J by 4 bases, with 6 bases between the two germline ends. Germline loops: CDR1 MNHEY, CDR2 SVGAGI. There are 13 residues in the CDR3. CDR3 nucleotides: TGTGCCAGCAGTTACGGGTGGAATCAGCCCCAGCATTTT. Its protein is CASSYGWNQPQHF.